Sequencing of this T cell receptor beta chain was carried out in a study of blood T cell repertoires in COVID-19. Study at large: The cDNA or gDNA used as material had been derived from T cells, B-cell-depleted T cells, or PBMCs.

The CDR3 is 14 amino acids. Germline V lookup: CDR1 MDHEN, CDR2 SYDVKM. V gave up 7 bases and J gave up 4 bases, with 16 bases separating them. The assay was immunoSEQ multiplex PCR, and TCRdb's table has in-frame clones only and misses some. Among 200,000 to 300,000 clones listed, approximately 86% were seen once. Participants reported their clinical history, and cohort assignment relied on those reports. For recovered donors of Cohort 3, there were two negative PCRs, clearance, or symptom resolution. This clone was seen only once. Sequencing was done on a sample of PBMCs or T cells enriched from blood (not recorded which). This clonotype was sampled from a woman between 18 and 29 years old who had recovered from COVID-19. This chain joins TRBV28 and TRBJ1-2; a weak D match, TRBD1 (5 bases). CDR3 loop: CASTPQGGFYGYTF. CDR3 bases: TGTGCCAGCACCCCCCAGGGAGGGTTCTATGGCTACACCTTC.